The present T cell receptor beta chain was sequenced within a study of metastatic and nonmetastatic thyroid tumors. TCRdb used MiXCR to call clones anew from the PCR reads. The sample includes some 6,000 clones, about a sixth of them seen just once. The entire patient cohort was treatment-naive prior to thyroid surgery. The source material was tumor tissue. This receptor was obtained from a male donor with papillary thyroid cancer or a benign thyroid nodule (not recorded which). Some clones in this sample may be carry-over from other donors' samples.

The CDR3 region is CASSGGAVNNEQFF. The CDR3 nucleotides read TGTGCCAGCAGCGGGGGGGCTGTGAACAATGAGCAGTTCTTC. The chain joins TRBV28 to TRBJ2-1; 8 bases map to TRBD2. Germline V gene lookup returns CDR1 MDHEN and CDR2 SYDVKM. Germline trimming cut 6 bases from V and 5 bases from J; bases unmatched to any gene: 6. The CDR3 contains 14 residues.